Below, 2 T cell receptor beta chains from the same sample are listed, as sequenced in a study of cytomegalovirus exposure and HLA in healthy donors. The primer mix had 60 Vbeta and 13 Jbeta primers. This table comes from immunoSEQ multiplex PCR, and its TCRdb copy is limited to in-frame clones, with some not included. The sample holds some 250,000 clones, roughly four fifths seen once. Material: PBMCs. All receptors come from a woman aged 55-69 years in good health and CMV-seropositive.

This sequence joins TRBV7-9 and TRBJ2-7, with a weak D call TRBD2 (6 bases). The V and J ends lost 1 base and 4 bases respectively, with 14 bases between them. Germline values: CDR1 SEHNR, CDR2 FQNEAQ (reference sequence). This CDR3 comprises 15 residues. The CDR3 nucleotides are TGTGCCAGCAGCTTAGATCCGGGACTTATATACGAGCAGTACTTC. Encoded protein: CASSLDPGLIYEQYF.

The rearrangement links TRBV4-1 to TRBJ2-5; 10 nucleotides match TRBD2. The CDR3 extends over 16 amino acids. Germline V lookup: CDR1 MGHRA, CDR2 YSYEKL. V trimming: 0 bases; J trimming: 4 bases; junction bases outside the gene matches: 5. The chain's CDR3 is CASSQDTSGIIETQYF. The CDR3 bases are TGCGCCAGCAGCCAAGATACTAGCGGGATTATAGAGACCCAGTACTTC.